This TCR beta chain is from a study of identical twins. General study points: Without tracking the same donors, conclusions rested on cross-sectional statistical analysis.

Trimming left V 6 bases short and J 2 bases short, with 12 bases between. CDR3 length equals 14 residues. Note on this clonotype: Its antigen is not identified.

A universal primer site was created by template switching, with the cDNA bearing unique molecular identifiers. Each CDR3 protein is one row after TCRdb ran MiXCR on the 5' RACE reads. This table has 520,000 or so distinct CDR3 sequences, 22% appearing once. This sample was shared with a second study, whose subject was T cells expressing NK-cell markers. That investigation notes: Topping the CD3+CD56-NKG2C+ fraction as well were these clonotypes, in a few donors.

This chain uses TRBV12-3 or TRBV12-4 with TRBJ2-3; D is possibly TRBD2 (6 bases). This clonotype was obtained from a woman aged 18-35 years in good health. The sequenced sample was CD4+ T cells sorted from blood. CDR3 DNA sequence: TGTGCCAGCAGAGAACGGGACTCCACAGATACGCAGTATTTT. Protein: CASRERDSTDTQYF.